The T cell receptor (beta chain) described here comes from a study of CD8+CD57+ T cells in acquired aplastic anemia. The table lists this clonotype with many counts. Its antigen is still unknown. Profiling that covered TCR beta VDJ and CDR3 relied on genomic DNA as its template. TCRdb redid the calling of the reads with MiXCR, one entry per CDR3 protein. The sample lists hundreds of thousands of distinct CDR3 sequences, 55% to 70% occurring once. Study observations and caveats: Patients and controls shared over 25 CD8+ CDR3 sequences.

The germline CDR1 and CDR2 sequences are SGHNT and YENEEA. Trimming removed 0 bases from V and 0 bases from J, with 9 bases in between. CDR3 length equals 16 residues. The TCR was taken from a human donor in good health, serving as a control. The sample taken for sequencing was sorted CD4+, CD8+, or CD8+CD57+ T cells (not recorded which) from PBMCs. The chain is built from TRBV11-3 and TRBJ1-3; no reliable D call. CDR3 region: CASSLEASGSGNTIYF. The CDR3 DNA follows: TGTGCCAGCAGCTTAGAAGCGAGTGGCTCTGGAAACACCATATATTTT.